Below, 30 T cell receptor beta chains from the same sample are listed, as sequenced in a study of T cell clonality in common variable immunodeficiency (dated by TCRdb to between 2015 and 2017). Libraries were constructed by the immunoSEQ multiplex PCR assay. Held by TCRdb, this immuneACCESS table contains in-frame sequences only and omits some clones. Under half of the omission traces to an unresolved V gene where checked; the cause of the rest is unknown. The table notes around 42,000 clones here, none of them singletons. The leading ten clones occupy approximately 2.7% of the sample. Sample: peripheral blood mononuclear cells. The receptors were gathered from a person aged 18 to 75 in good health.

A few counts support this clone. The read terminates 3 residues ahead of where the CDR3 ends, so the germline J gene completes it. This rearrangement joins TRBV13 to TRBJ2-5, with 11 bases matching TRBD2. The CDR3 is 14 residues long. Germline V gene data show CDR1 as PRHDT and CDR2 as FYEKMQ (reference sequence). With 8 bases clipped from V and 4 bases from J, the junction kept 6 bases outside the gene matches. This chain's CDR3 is CASGAGTSGETQYF. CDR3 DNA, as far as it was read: TGTGCCAGCGGCGCCGGGACTAGCGGAGAGACC.

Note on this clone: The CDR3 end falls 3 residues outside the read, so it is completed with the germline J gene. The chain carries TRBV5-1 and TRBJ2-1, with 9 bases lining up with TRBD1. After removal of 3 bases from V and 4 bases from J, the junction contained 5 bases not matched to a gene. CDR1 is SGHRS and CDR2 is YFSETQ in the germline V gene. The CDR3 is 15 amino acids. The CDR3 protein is CASSSRDREYNEQFF. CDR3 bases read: TGCGCCAGCAGCTCACGGGACAGGGAATACAATGAG.

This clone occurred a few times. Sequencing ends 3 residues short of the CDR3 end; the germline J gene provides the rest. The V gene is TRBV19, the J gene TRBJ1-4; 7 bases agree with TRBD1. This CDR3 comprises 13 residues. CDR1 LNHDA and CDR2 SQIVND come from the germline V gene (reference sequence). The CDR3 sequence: CASSAGTVSPLFF. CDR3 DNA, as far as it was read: TGTGCCAGTAGTGCCGGGACAGTCTCACCA.

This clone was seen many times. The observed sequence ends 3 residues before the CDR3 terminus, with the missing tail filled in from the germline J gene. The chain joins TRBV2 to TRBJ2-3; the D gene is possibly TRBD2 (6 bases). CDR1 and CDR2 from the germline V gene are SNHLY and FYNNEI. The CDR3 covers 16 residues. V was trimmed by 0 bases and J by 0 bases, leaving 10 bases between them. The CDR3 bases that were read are TGTGCCAGCAGTGAAGCACTAGGGACTAGCACAGATACG. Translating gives CASSEALGTSTDT. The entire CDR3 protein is CASSEALGTSTDTQYF.

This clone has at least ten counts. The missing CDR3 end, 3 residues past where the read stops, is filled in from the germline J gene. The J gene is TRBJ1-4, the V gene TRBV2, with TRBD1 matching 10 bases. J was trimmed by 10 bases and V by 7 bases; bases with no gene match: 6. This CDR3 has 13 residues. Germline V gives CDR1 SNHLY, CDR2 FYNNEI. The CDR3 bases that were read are TGTGCCAGCAAACGGGACAGGGGTGGAAAA. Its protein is CASKRDRGGK. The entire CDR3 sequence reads CASKRDRGGKLFF.

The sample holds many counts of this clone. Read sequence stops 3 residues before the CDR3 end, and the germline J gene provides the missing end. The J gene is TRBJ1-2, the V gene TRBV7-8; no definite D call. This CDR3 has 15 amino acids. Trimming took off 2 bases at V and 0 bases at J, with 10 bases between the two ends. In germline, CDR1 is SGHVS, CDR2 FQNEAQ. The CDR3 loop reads CASSLFVQSNYGYTF. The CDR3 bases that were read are TGTGCCAGCAGCTTATTTGTACAGTCTAACTATGGC.

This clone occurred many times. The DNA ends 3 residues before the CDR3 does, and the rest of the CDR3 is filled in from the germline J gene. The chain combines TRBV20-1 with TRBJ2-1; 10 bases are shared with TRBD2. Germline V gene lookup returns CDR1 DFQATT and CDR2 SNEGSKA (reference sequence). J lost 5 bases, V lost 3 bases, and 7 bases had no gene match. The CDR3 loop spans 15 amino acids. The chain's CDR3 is CSASVWTSGDNEQFF. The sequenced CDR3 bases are TGCAGTGCTAGTGTCTGGACTAGCGGTGACAATGAG.

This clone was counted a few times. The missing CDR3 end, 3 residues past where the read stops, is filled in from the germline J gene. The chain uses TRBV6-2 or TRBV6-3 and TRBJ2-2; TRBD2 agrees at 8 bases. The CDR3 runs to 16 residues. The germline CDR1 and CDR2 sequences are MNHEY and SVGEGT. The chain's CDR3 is CASKSGGSSGANVLFF. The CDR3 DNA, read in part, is TGTGCCAGCAAAAGCGGGGGTAGCTCTGGGGCCAACGTG.

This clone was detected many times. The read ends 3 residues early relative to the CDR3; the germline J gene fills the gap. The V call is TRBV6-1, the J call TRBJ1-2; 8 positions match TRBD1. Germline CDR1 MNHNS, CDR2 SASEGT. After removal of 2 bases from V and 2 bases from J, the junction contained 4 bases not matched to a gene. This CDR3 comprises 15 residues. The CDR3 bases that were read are TGTGCCAGCAGTGAATCCGGGACAGGAAACTATGGC. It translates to CASSESGTGNYG. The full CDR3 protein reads CASSESGTGNYGYTF.

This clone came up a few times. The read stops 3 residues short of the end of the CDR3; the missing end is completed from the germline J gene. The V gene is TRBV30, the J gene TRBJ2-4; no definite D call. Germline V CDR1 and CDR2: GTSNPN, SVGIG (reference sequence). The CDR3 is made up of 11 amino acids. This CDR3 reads CAWRAFGLQYF. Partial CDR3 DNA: TGTGCCTGGAGAGCCTTTGGTCTT. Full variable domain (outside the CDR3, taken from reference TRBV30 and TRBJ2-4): SQTIHQWPATLVQPVGSPLSLECTVEGTSNPNLYWYRQAAGRGLQLLFYSVGIGQISSEVPQNLSASRPQDRQFILSSKKLLLSDSGFYLCAWRAFGLQYFGAGTRLSVL.

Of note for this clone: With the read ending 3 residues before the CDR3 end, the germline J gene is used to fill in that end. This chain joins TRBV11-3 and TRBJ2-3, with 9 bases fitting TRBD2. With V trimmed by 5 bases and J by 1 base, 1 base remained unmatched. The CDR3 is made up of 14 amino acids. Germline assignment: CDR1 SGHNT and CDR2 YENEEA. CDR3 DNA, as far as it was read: TGTGCCAGCAGCCGGACTAGCGGCACAGATACG. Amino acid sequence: CASSRTSGTDT. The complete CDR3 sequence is CASSRTSGTDTQYF.

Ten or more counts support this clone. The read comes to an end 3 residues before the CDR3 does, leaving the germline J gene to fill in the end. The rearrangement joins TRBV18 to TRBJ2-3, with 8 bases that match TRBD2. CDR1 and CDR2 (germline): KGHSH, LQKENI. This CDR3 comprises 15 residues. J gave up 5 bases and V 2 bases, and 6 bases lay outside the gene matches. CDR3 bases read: TGTGCCAGCTCACCAAAAGCGGGAGTAAGAGATACG. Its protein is CASSPKAGVRDT. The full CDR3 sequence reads CASSPKAGVRDTQYF.

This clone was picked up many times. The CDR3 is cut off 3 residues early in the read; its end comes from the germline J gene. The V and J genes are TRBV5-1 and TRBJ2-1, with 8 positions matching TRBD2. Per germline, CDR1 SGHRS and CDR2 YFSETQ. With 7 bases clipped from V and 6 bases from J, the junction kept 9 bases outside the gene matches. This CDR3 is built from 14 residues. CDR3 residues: CASSTWAGGNEQFF. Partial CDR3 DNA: TGCGCCAGCTCGACATGGGCGGGAGGCAATGAG.

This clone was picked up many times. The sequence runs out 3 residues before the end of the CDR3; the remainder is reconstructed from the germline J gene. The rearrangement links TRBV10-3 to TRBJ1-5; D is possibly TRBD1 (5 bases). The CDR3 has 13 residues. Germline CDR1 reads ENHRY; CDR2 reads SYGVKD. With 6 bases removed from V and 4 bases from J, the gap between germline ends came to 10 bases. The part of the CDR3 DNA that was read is TGTGCCATCAGGAGGGGCGATAATCAGCCC. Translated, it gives CAIRRGDNQP. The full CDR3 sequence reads CAIRRGDNQPQHF.

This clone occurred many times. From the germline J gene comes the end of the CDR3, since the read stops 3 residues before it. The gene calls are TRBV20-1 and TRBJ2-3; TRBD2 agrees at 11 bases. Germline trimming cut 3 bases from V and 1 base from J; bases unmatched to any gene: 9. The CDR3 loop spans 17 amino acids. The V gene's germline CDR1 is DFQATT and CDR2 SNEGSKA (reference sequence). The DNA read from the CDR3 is TGCAGTGCTAGCGGTTTTGAACTAGCGGGGGGCACAGATACG. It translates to CSASGFELAGGTDT. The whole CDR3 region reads CSASGFELAGGTDTQYF.

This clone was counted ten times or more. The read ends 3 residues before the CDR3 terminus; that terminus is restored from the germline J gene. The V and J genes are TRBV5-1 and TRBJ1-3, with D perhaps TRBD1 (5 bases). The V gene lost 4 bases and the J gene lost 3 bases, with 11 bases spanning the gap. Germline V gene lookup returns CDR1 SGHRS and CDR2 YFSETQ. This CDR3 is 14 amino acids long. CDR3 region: CASSLLGGGNTIYF. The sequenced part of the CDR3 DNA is TGCGCCAGCAGCCTCCTCGGGGGTGGAAACACC.

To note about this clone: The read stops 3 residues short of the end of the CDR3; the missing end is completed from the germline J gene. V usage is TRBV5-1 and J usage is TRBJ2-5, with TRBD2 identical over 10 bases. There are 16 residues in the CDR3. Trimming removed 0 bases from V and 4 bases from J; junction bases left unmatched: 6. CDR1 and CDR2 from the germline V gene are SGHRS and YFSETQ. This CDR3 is CASSLGLAGAIETQYF. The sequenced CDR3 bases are TGCGCCAGCAGCTTGGGGCTAGCGGGAGCGATAGAGACC.

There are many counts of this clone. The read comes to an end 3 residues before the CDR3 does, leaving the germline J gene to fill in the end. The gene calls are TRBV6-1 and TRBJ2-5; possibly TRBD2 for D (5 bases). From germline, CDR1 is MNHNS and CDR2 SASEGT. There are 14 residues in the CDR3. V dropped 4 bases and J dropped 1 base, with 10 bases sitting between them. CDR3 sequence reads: CASSAARGQETQYF. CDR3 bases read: TGTGCCAGCAGTGCCGCCCGGGGCCAAGAGACC.

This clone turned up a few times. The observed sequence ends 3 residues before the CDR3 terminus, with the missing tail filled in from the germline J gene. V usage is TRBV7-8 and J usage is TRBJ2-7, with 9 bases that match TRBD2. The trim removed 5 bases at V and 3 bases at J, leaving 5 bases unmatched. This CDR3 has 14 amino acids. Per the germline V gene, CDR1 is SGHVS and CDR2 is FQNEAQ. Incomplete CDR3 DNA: TGTGCCAGCAGCCTTAGCGGGAGAGACTACGAG. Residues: CASSLSGRDYE. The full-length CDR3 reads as CASSLSGRDYEQYF.

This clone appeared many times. CDR3 region: CASSSYRLAGDSYNEQFF. The sequenced CDR3 bases are TGTGCCAGCAGTTCCTATAGACTAGCGGGGGACTCCTACAATGAG. This chain uses TRBV28 with TRBJ2-1; 12 positions match TRBD2. The read ends 3 residues early relative to the CDR3; the germline J gene fills the gap. V dropped 4 bases and J dropped 0; count of bases not matched to a gene: 7. The length of the CDR3 is 18 residues. The germline V gene encodes CDR1 MDHEN and CDR2 SYDVKM.

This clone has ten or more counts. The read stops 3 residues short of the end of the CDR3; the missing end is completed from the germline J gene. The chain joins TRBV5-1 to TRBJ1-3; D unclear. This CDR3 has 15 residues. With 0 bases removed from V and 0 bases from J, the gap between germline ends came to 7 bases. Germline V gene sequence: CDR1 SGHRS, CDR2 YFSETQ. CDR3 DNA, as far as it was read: TGCGCCAGCAGCTTGGGCGGAAACTCTGGAAACACC. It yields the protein CASSLGGNSGNT. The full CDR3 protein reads CASSLGGNSGNTIYF.

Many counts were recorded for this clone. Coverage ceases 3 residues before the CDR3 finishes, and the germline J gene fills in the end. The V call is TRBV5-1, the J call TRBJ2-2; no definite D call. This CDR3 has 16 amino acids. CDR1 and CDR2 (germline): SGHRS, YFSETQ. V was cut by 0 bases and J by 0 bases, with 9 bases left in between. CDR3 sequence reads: CASSLDSYSNTGELFF. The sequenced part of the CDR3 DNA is TGCGCCAGCAGCTTGGACAGTTACTCGAACACCGGGGAG. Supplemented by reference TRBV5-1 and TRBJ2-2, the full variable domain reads KAGVTQTPRYLIKTRGQQVTLSCSPISGHRSVSWYQQTPGQGLQFLFEYFSETQRNKGNFPGRFSGRQFSNSRSEMNVSTLELGDSALYLCASSLDSYSNTGELFFGEGSRLTVL.

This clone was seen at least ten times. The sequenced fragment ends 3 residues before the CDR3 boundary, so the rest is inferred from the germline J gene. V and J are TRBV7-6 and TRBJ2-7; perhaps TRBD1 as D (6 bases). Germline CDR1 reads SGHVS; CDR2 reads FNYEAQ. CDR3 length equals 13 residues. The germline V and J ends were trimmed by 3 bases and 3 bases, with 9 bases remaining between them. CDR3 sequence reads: CASSLQGFYEQYF. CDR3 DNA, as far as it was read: TGTGCCAGCAGCTTGCAGGGGTTCTACGAG. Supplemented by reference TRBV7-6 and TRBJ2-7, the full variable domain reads GAGVSQSPRYKVTKRGQDVALRCDPISGHVSLYWYRQALGQGPEFLTYFNYEAQQDKSGLPNDRFSAERPEGSISTLTIQRTEQRDSAMYRCASSLQGFYEQYFGPGTRLTVT.

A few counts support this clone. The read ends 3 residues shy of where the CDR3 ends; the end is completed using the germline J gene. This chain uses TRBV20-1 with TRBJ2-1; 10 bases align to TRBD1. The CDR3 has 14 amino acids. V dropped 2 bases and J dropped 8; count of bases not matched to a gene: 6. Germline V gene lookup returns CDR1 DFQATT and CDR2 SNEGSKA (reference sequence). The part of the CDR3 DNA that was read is TGCAGTGCTAGAAGGGGACAGGGGCTTCATGAG. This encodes CSARRGQGLHE. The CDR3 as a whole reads CSARRGQGLHEQFF.

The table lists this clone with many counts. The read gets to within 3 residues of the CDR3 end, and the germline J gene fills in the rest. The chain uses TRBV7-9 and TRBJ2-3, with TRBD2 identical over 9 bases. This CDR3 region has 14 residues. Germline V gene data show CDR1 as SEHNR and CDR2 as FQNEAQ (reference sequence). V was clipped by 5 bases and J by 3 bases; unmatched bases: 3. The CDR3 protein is CASSASGTTDTQYF. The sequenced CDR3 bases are TGTGCCAGCAGCGCTAGCGGGACGACAGATACG.

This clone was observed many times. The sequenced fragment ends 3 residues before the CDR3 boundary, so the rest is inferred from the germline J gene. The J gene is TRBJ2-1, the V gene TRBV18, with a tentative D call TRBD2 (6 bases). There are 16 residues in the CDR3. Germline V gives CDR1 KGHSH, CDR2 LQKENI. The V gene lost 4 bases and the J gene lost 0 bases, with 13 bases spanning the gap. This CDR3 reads CASSRGVDSSYNEQFF. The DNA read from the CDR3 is TGTGCCAGCTCACGGGGGGTGGATAGCTCCTACAATGAG.

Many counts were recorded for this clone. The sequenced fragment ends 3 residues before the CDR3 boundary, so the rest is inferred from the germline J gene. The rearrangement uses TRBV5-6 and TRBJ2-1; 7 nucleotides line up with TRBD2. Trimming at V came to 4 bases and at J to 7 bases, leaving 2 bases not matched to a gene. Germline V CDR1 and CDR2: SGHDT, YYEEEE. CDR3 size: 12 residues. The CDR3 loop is CASSPGGNEQFF. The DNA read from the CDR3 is TGTGCCAGCAGCCCCGGGGGGAATGAG.

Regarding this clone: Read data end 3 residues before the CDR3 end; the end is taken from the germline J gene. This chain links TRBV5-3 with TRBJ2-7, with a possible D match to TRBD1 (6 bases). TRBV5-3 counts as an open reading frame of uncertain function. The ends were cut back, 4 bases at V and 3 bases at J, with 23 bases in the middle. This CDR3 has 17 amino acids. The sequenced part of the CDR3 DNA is TGTGCCAGAAGCCCCCAGGACAGTCGGGACCTCCTCTACGAG. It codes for CARSPQDSRDLLYE. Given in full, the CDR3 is CARSPQDSRDLLYEQYF.

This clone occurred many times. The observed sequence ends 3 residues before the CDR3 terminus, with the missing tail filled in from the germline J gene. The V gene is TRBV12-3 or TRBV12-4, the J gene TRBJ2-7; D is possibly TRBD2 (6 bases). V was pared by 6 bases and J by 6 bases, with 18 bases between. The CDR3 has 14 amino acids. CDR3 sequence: CASRSGTQLGEQYF. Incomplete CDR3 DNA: TGTGCCAGCAGGTCTGGGACTCAACTAGGCGAG.

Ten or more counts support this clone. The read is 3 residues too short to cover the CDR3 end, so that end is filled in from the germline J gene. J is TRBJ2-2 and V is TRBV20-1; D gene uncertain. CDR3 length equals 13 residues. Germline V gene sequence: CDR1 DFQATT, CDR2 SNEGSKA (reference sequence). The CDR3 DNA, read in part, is TGCAGTGCTAGAGGGGCCCCGTCGGCAAAG. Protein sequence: CSARGAPSAK. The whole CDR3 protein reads CSARGAPSAKLFF.